Sequencing of this T cell receptor (beta chain) was carried out in a study of blood T cell repertoires in COVID-19. Study-level information: T cells, B-cell-depleted T cells, or PBMCs provided the cDNA or gDNA that served as material.

Authors' processing steps: The authors estimated nucleated cell counts from reference gene primer amplification. Repertoires were generated with immunoSEQ multiplex PCR, while TCRdb's copy carries only in-frame clones and drops some. V and J calls and clone size are given by that table; D and trimming were obtained from the DNA. Here the sample spans tens of thousands of clones, about four fifths being singletons. The CDR3 loop spans 15 amino acids. Trimming took 4 bases from V and 8 from J; bases not matched to a gene: 10. Germline CDR1 reads GTSNPN; CDR2 reads SVGIG (reference sequence). This clone was observed a single time.

This clonotype was obtained from a man older than 75 with active or convalescent COVID-19. This chain joins TRBV30 and TRBJ1-6; 8 bases map to TRBD1. Input material: peripheral blood. The CDR3 DNA follows: TGTGCCTGGATAAGACTGACAGGGGTCTATTCACCCCTCCACTTT. Amino acid sequence: CAWIRLTGVYSPLHF.